Given below is one T cell receptor (beta chain) in context. The antigen remains unidentified. CDR1 is MNHEY, CDR2 SVGAGI, per germline. This CDR3 has 16 amino acids. With V trimmed by 0 bases and J by 7 bases, 9 bases remained unmatched. Donors were all healthy Caucasians. This entry comes from a study of identical twins. Findings and caveats of the study: Cord blood beta clonotypes that were abundant carried fewer insertions, and memory repertoires showed no such trend.

Carrying unique molecular identifiers, the cDNA also gained a universal primer site through template switching. TCRdb re-called the 5' RACE reads through MiXCR, storing one row per CDR3 protein. The profile shows roughly 1,500,000 distinct CDR3 sequences, around a third of them singletons. Sequencing was carried out using cord blood. This TCR derives from a newborn girl in good health. The rearrangement joins TRBV6-5 to TRBJ2-1; 7 bases match TRBD2. CDR3 DNA: TGTGCCAGCAGTTACTCTTGGGGGGGAGGGCTGAATGAGCAGTTCTTC. Its protein product is CASSYSWGGGLNEQFF.